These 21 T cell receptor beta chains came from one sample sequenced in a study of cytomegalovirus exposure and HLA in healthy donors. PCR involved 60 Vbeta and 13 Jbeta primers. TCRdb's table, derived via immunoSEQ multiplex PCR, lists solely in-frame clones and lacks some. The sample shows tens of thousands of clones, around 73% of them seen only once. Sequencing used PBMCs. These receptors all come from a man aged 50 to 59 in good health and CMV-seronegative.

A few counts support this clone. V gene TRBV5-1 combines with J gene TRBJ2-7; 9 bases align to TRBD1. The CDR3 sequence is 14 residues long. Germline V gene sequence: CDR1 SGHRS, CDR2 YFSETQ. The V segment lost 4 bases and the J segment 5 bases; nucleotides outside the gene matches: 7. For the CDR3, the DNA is TGCGCCAGCAGCCCAGGGACAGGGTCCAACGAGCAGTACTTC. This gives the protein CASSPGTGSNEQYF.

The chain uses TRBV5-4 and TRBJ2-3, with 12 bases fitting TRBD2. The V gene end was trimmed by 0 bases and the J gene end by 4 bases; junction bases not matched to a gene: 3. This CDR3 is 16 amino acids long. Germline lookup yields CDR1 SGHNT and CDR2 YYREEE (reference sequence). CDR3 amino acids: CASSLASGGAADTQYF. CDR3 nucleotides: TGTGCCAGCAGCTTGGCTAGCGGGGGGGCCGCAGATACGCAGTATTTT.

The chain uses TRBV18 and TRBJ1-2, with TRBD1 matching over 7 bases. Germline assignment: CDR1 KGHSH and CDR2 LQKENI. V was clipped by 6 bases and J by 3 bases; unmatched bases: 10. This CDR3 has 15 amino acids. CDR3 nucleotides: TGTGCCAGCTCGCTCGACAGGGAGGTCTACTATGGCTACACCTTC. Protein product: CASSLDREVYYGYTF.

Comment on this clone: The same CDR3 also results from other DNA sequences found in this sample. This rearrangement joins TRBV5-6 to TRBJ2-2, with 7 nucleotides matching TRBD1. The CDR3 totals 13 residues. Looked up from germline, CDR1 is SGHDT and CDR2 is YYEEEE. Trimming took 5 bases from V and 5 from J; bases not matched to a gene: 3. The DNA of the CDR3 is TGTGCCAGCAGGACGACAGGGACCGGGGAGCTGTTTTTT. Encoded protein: CASRTTGTGELFF. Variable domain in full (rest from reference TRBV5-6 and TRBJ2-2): DAGVTQSPTHLIKTRGQQVTLRCSPKSGHDTVSWYQQALGQGPQFIFQYYEEEERQRGNFPDRFSGHQFPNYSSELNVNALLLGDSALYLCASRTTGTGELFFGEGSRLTVL.

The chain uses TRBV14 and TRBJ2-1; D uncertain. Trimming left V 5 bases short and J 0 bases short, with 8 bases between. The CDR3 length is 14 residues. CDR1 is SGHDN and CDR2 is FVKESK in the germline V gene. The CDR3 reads CASSSGSSYNEQFF. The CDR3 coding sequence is TGTGCCAGCAGCTCAGGCAGCTCCTACAATGAGCAGTTCTTC.

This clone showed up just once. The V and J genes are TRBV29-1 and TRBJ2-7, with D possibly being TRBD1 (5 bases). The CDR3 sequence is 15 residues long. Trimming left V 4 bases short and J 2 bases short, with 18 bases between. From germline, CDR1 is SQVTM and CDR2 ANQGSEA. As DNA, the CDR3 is TGCAGCGTTGTAGGTCTGCAGGGAAACACCTACGAGCAGTACTTC. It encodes CSVVGLQGNTYEQYF.

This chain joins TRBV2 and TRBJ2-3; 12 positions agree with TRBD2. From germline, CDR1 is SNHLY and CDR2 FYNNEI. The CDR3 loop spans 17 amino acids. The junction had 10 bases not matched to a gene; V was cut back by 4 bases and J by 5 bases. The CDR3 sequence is CASSAVTSGGGVDTQYF. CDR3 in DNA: TGTGCCAGCAGTGCGGTGACTAGCGGGGGCGGAGTAGATACGCAGTATTTT.

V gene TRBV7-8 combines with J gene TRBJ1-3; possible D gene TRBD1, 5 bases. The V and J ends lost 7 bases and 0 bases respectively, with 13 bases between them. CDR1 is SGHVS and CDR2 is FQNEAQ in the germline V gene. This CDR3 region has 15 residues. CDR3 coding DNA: TGTGCCAGCACCCACAGGCGAAGCTCTGGAAACACCATATATTTT. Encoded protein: CASTHRRSSGNTIYF.

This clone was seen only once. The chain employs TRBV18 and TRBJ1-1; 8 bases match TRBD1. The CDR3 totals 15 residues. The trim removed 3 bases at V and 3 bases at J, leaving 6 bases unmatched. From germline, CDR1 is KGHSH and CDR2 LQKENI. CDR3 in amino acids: CASSPSTGEDTEAFF. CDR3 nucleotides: TGTGCCAGCTCACCCTCGACAGGGGAGGACACTGAAGCTTTCTTT. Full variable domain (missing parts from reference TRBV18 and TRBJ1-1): NAGVMQNPRHLVRRRGQEARLRCSPMKGHSHVYWYRQLPEEGLKFMVYLQKENIIDESGMPKERFSAEFPKEGPSILRIQQVVRGDSAAYFCASSPSTGEDTEAFFGQGTRLTVV.

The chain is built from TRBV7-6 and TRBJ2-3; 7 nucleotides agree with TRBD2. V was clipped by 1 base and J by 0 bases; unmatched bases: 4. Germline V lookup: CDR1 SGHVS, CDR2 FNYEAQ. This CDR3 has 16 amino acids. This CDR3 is CASSLGSGVSTDTQYF. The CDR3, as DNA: TGTGCCAGCAGCTTAGGGAGCGGGGTGAGCACAGATACGCAGTATTTT.

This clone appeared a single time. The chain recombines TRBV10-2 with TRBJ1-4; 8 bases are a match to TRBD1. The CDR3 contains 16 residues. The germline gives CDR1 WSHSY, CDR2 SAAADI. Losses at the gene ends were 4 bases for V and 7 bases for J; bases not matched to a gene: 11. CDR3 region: CASSGPDRGIGEKLFF. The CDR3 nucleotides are TGCGCCAGCAGTGGCCCCGACAGGGGTATAGGTGAAAAACTGTTTTTT.

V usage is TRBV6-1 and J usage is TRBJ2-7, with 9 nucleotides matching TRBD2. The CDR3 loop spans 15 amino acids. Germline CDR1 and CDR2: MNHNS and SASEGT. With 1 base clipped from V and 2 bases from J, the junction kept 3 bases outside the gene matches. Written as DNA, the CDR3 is TGTGCCAGCAGTGAAGATCTAGCGGGGCCCTACGAGCAGTACTTC. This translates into CASSEDLAGPYEQYF.

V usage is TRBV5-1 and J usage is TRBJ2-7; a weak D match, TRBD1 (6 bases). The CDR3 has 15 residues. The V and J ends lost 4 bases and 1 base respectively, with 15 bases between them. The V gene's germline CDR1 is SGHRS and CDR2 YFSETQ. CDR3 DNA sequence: TGCGCCAGCAGCCCTGCAGGGGCGTTATCCTACGAGCAGTACTTC. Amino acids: CASSPAGALSYEQYF.

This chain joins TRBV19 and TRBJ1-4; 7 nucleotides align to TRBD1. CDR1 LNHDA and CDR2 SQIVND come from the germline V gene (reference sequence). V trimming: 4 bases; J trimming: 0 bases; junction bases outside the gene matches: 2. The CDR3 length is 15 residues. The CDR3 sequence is CASSTGGTTNEKLFF. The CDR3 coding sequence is TGTGCCAGTAGTACAGGGGGAACAACTAATGAAAAACTGTTTTTT.

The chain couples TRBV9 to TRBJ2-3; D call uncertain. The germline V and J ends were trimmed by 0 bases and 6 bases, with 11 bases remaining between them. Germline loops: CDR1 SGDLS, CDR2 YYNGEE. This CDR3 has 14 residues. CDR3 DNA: TGTGCCAGCAGCGTAGGGGTCGGAGTGGATACGCAGTATTTT. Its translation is CASSVGVGVDTQYF.

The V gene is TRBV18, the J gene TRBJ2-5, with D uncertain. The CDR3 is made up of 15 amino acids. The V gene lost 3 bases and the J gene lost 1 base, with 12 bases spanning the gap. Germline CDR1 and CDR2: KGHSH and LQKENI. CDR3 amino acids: CASSPSRVFQETQYF. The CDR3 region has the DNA TGTGCCAGCTCACCCTCCCGAGTCTTCCAAGAGACCCAGTACTTC.

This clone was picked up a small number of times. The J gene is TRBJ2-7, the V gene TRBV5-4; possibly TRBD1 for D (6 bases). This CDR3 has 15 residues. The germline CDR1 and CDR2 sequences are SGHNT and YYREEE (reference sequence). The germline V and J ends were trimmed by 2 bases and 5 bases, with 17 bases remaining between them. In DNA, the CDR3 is TGTGCCAGCAGCTTTGTACAGGGCGACGGCAACGAGCAGTACTTC. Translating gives CASSFVQGDGNEQYF.

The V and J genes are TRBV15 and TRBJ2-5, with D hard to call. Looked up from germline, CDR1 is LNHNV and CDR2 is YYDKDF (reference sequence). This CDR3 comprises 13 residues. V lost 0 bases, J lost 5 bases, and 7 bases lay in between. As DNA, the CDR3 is TGTGCCACCAGCAGAGATCGTATCGAGACCCAGTACTTC. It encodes CATSRDRIETQYF.

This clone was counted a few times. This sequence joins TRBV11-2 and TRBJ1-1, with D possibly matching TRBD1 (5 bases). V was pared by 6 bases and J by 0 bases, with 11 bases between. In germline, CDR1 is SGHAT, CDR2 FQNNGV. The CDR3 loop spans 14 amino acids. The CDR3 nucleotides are TGTGCCAGCAGTCTCGGGGGAGTGAACACTGAAGCTTTCTTT. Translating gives CASSLGGVNTEAFF.

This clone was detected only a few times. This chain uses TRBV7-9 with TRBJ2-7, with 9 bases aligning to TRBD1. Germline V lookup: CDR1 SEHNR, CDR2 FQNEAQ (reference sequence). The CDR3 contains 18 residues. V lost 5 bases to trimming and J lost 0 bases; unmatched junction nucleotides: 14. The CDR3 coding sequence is TGTGCCAGCAGCCGCCCTGGGACAGGGTTCCGGCCCTCCTACGAGCAGTACTTC. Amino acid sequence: CASSRPGTGFRPSYEQYF.

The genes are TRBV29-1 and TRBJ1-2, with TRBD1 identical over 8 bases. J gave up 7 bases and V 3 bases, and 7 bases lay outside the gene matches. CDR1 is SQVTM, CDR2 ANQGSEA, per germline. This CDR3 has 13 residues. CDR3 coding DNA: TGCAGCGTTGATGAGGACAGGGTTCCTGGCTACACCTTC. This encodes CSVDEDRVPGYTF.